This is a list of T cell receptor beta chains from one sample in a study of blood T cell repertoires in COVID-19. Repertoires were generated with immunoSEQ multiplex PCR, while TCRdb's copy carries only in-frame clones and drops some. The sample lists 150,000 to 200,000 clones, around 74% seen once, with 2.8% in the top ten. The specimen sequenced was peripheral blood. These receptors were obtained from an older man with acute or convalescent COVID-19. Each CDR3 is given without its conserved first and last residue.

CDR3,V,J
VRRVGHEAF,TRBV7-5,TRBJ1-1
ASSFSRQGYEQY,TRBV11-3,TRBJ2-7
ATSRGGLAGSQETQY,TRBV15,TRBJ2-5
ASSKGEETQY,TRBV7-9,TRBJ2-5
ASSKRDRGNEKLF,TRBV21-1,TRBJ1-4
ASSSQNRGQQY,TRBV12-3/TRBV12-4,TRBJ2-7
ASTAWGDEQF,TRBV6-6,TRBJ2-1
ASSLAQGVVGLETQY,TRBV11-3,TRBJ2-5
ASSGGAGEYEQF,TRBV5-1,TRBJ2-1
ASSQGPGTRKAF,TRBV14,TRBJ1-1
ASSSTSGRDEQF,TRBV7-3,TRBJ2-1
ASSPGAPNTGELF,TRBV4-3,TRBJ2-2
ASSLQGATYGYT,TRBV19,TRBJ1-2
ASSYEPPSEQY,TRBV27,TRBJ2-7
ASSNQRSPPLH,TRBV19,TRBJ1-6
ASSVSGEPDTQY,TRBV9,TRBJ2-3
ASSEVHGETGELF,TRBV2,TRBJ2-2
ATSDLATGELF,TRBV24-1,TRBJ2-2
ASSQPTGDPYNEQF,TRBV23-1,TRBJ2-1
ASSGTSGGELF,TRBV27,TRBJ2-2
ATSDSVLAGASGQY,TRBV24-1,TRBJ2-5
ASRTLAGVETQY,TRBV2,TRBJ2-5
ASSLRGGGTEAF,TRBV27,TRBJ1-1
ASSILAGGVKIRNEQF,TRBV19,TRBJ2-1
ASNRDSSYNEQF,TRBV6-5,TRBJ2-1
ATGVIPGSDTQY,TRBV19,TRBJ2-3
ASGLETGNQPQH,TRBV12-5,TRBJ1-5
ASSPRQGSNEQF,TRBV18,TRBJ2-1
ASSLKGVQGVGTEAF,TRBV18,TRBJ1-1
ASSFDRVTYEQY,TRBV7-2,TRBJ2-7
ASAREGLRTEAF,TRBV19,TRBJ1-1
ASSAAGGVAAQH,TRBV27,TRBJ1-5
ASSEAGGEYEQY,TRBV6-5,TRBJ2-7
ASSLLRVGAEAF,TRBV28,TRBJ1-1
ASRVAGNNEQF,TRBV5-1,TRBJ2-1
AWSGTGFTQY,TRBV30,TRBJ2-5
ASSREVYEQY,TRBV5-4,TRBJ2-7
ASSPRQGARNTEAF,TRBV18,TRBJ1-1
ATSDGTSQETQY,TRBV24-1,TRBJ2-5
ASSENNQYGYT,TRBV10-1,TRBJ1-2
ATSDFQGRAGETQY,TRBV24-1,TRBJ2-5
ASSVSGGRGTDTQY,TRBV9,TRBJ2-3
SVGGGYEQY,TRBV29-1,TRBJ2-7
ASSHPEGAATGELF,TRBV7-8,TRBJ2-2
ASSASGTVVGELF,TRBV9,TRBJ2-2
ASSQDLRVNYGYT,TRBV3-1/TRBV3-2,TRBJ1-2
ASRPTGSYEQY,TRBV6-5,TRBJ2-7
ASEGWTSGGQYQETQY,TRBV3-1/TRBV3-2,TRBJ2-5
ASRSGLNTGELF,TRBV7-8,TRBJ2-2
ASSLKDGRRETQY,TRBV5-1,TRBJ2-5
ASSLAGGSGYEQY,TRBV7-8,TRBJ2-7
ASSAPTSSSGELF,TRBV5-1,TRBJ2-2
ASSLGTSTNEKLF,TRBV5-6,TRBJ1-4
ASSWDSGSYEQY,TRBV2,TRBJ2-7
ASSASGGTQPQH,TRBV7-9,TRBJ1-5
ASRRDSPGYT,TRBV28,TRBJ1-2
ASSVAGVKDTQY,TRBV9,TRBJ2-3
ASSQDFNYGYT,TRBV3-1/TRBV3-2,TRBJ1-2